The entry below describes one T cell receptor beta chain. CDR3 length: 15 amino acids. Germline V gives CDR1 SGHNT, CDR2 YYREEE (reference sequence). The ends were cut back, 0 bases at V and 1 base at J, with 9 bases in the middle. This sample is drawn from a study of blood T cell repertoires in COVID-19. Study-level information: The origin of the acute and convalescent COVID-19 samples was the United States, Italy and Spain. T cells, B-cell-depleted T cells, or PBMCs provided the cDNA or gDNA that served as material.

In the authors' methods: Amplification of reference gene primers provided the estimated nucleated cell counts. Method: immunoSEQ multiplex PCR; TCRdb's copy keeps in-frame clones and lacks some. V, J and clone size are those of that table, while D and trimming were read from the DNA. The sample yields 120,000 to 150,000 clones, 80% to 90% seen once. This TCR was sampled from a human donor with acute or convalescent COVID-19. The donor label of this sample is uncertain. Specimen: peripheral blood. V and J are TRBV5-4 and TRBJ2-3; no definite D call. The CDR3 is CASSLEWARTDTQYF. The DNA of the CDR3 is TGTGCCAGCAGCTTGGAGTGGGCTCGCACAGATACGCAGTATTTT.